Listed below are T cell receptor beta chains from one sample, sequenced in a study of blood T cell repertoires in COVID-19. The data were produced by immunoSEQ multiplex PCR, yet TCRdb's version contains in-frame clones alone and is incomplete. The sample lists roughly 250,000 clones; around 89% were seen once. Sequencing was performed on peripheral blood. These TCRs come from a man younger than 40 with acute or convalescent COVID-19. CDR3s include the opening cysteine and the closing phenylalanine or tryptophan. A D gene is named only where the DNA matches it firmly. Not all rows give a size; the values are once, few, many and, for expanded clones, a class.

TRBJ1-2 | TRBV5-5 | . | TRBD1 | TGTGCCAGCAGCCAGGGACAGGGAAGGGACTATGGCTACACCTTC | CASSQGQGRDYGYTF
TRBJ2-1 | TRBV5-6 | . | . | TGTGCCAGCAGCGTCGGACAGAGAAGCGCCCGAAGGGTCTTC | CASSVGQRSARRVF
TRBJ2-7 | TRBV3-1/TRBV3-2 | . | . | TGTGCCAGCAGCCAAGGCCTTACGAGTAACGAGCAGTACTTC | CASSQGLTSNEQYF
TRBJ1-6 | TRBV10-3 | . | . | TGTGCCATCAGTGACAGGTTCTCGAATTCACCCCTCCACTTT | CAISDRFSNSPLHF
TRBJ1-2 | TRBV28 | . | TRBD1 | TGTGTGACGTGGGAGGGACAGGGAAGGTATGGCTACACCTTC | CVTWEGQGRYGYTF
TRBJ2-1 | TRBV5-8 | once | TRBD1 | TGTGCCAGCAGGGGACAGGGGAACAATGAGCAGTTCTTC | CASRGQGNNEQFF
TRBJ1-4 | TRBV18 | . | TRBD1 | TGTGCCAGCTCACCGGGACAGCTTAATGAAAAACTGTTTTTT | CASSPGQLNEKLFF
TRBJ2-1 | TRBV27 | . | TRBD1 | TGTGCCAGCAGTTTATACCGGGACAGGGAACGGGAGTTCTTC | CASSLYRDREREFF
TRBJ1-5 | TRBV18 | once | . | TGTGCCAGCTCTCCGCGGACACTCCTCTTTCAGCCCCAGCATTTT | CASSPRTLLFQPQHF
TRBJ2-5 | TRBV14 | . | TRBD1 | TGTGCCAGCAGCCGCTGGACAGGGGTAGAGACCCAGTACTTC | CASSRWTGVETQYF
TRBJ1-6 | TRBV5-6 | . | TRBD1 | TGTGCCAGCAGACTGACAGGGGGATCCTATAATTCACCCCTCCACTTT | CASRLTGGSYNSPLHF
TRBJ2-5 | TRBV12-5 | few | . | TGTGCTAGTGGTTTGGGGAGCCAAGAGACCCAGTACTTC | CASGLGSQETQYF
TRBJ1-5 | TRBV6-5 | . | . | TGTGCCAGCAGTTTAGGCCCGGCGGGGAATCAGCCCCAGCATTTT | CASSLGPAGNQPQHF
TRBJ1-3 | TRBV7-2 | . | . | TGTGCCAGCAGCTTAGAGCGGTCTGGAAACACCATATATTTT | CASSLERSGNTIYF
TRBJ1-2 | TRBV2 | . | . | TGTGCCAGCAGTGATTCGGGCTATGGCTACACCTTC | CASSDSGYGYTF
TRBJ1-1 | TRBV5-1 | . | . | TGCGCCAGCAGCTTCGGGGACTGGACTGAAGCTTTCTTT | CASSFGDWTEAFF
TRBJ2-7 | TRBV28 | . | TRBD1 | TGTGCCAGCACCCGGGACAGGGACCACGAGCAGTACTTC | CASTRDRDHEQYF
TRBJ2-6 | TRBV29-1 | once | TRBD1 | TGCAGCGTTGAGGTGTGGGGACAGGGGGTTTCACGGTCTGGGGCCAACGTCCTGACTTTC | CSVEVWGQGVSRSGANVLTF
TRBJ2-2 | TRBV6-5 | once | TRBD1 | TGTGCCAGCAGTTACTCTCGGGGACAGGTGTCCGGGGAGCTGTTTTTT | CASSYSRGQVSGELFF
TRBJ1-2 | TRBV9 | . | . | TGTGCCAGCAGCGTCGTAGGGGGGGCGGAATATGGCTACACCTTC | CASSVVGGAEYGYTF
TRBJ1-5 | TRBV5-8 | . | . | TGTGCCAGCAGCTCCTCAGGTTACAATCAGCCCCAGCATTTT | CASSSSGYNQPQHF
TRBJ1-2 | TRBV20-1 | . | . | TGCAGTGCTAGAGCTTCCTATGGCTACACCTTC | CSARASYGYTF
TRBJ2-5 | TRBV7-8 | . | . | TGTGCCAGCAGCAGTCGAAGGGGAGAGACCCAGTACTTC | CASSSRRGETQYF
TRBJ1-2 | TRBV7-3 | . | . | TGTGCCAGCAGCTTAACAGGGGGCTATGGCTACACCTTC | CASSLTGGYGYTF
TRBJ1-3 | TRBV23-1 | . | . | TGCGCCAGCACATATCATCCCCGTCAGAGAAACACCATATATTTT | CASTYHPRQRNTIYF
TRBJ2-1 | TRBV30 | . | TRBD1 | TGTGCCTGGAGTGGGGGACAGGGGGCGCACACCTTCTACAATGAGCAGTTCTTC | CAWSGGQGAHTFYNEQFF
TRBJ2-3 | TRBV30 | . | TRBD2 | TGTGCCTGGAGTGGACTAGCGGCAGATACGCAGTATTTT | CAWSGLAADTQYF
TRBJ2-3 | TRBV5-1 | . | TRBD2 | TGCGCCAGCAGCCTATTGACTAGCGGGAGCCCAGATACGCAGTATTTT | CASSLLTSGSPDTQYF
TRBJ2-1 | TRBV10-1 | . | TRBD2 | TGCGCCAGCAGTGAGTCGAATCCCGTATTATCTAGCGGGTTAGGTAATGAGCAGTTCTTC | CASSESNPVLSSGLGNEQFF
TRBJ2-1 | TRBV7-3 | . | TRBD2 | TGTGCCAGCAGCTTAACGAGGCTAGCGGGGTACAATGAGCAGTTCTTC | CASSLTRLAGYNEQFF